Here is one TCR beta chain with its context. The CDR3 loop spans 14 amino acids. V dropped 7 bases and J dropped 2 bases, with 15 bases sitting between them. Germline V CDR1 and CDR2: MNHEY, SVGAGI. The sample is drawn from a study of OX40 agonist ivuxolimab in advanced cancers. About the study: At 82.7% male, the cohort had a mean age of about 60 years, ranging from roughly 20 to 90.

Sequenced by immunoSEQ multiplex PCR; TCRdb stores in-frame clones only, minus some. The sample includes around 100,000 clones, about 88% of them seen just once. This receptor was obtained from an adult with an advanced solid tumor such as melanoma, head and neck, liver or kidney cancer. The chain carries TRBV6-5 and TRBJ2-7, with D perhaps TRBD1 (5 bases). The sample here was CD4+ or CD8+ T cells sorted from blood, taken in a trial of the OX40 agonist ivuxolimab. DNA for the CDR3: TGTGCCAGCACCCAATCAGGGCCCCCCTACGAGCAGTACTTC. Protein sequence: CASTQSGPPYEQYF.